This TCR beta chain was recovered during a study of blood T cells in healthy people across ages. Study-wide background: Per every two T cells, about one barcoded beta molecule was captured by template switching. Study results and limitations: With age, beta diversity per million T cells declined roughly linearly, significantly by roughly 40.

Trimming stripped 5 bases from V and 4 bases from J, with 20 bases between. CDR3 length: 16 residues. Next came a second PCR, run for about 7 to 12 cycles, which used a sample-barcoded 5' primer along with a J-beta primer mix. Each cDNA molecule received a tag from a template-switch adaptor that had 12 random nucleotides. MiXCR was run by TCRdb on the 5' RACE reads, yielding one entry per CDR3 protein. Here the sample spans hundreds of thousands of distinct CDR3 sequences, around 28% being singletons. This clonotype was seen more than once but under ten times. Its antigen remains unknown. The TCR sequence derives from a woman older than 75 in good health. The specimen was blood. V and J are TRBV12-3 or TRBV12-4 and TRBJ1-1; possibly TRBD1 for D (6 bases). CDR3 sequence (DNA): TGTGCCAGCAGTCAGGGACATTACACCGGAGCCACTGAAGCTTTCTTT. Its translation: CASSQGHYTGATEAFF.